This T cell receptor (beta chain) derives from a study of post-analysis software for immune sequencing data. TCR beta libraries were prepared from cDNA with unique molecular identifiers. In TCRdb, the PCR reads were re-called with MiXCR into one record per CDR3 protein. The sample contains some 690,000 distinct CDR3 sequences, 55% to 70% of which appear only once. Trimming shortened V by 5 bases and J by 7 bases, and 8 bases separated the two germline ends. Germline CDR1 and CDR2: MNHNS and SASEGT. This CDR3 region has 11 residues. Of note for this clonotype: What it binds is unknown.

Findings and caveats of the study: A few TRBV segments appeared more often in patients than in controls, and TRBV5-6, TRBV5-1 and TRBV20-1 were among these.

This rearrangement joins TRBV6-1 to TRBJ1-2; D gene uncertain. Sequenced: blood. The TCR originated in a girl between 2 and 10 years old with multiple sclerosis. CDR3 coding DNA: TGTGCCAGCAGTTTTCACGGTGGCTACACCTTC. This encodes CASSFHGGYTF.